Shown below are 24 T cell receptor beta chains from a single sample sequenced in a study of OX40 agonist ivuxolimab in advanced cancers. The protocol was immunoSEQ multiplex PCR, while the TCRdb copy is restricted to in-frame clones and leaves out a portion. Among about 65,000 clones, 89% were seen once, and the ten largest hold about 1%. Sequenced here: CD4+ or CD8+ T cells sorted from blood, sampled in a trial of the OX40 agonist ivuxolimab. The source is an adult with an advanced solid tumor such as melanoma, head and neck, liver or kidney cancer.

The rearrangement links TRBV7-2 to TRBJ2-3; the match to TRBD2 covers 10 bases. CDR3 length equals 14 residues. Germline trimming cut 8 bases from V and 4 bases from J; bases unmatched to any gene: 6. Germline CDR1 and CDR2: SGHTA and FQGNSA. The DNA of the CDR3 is TGTGCCAGCGGCCGAACTAGCGGGGCAGATACGCAGTATTTT. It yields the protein CASGRTSGADTQYF.

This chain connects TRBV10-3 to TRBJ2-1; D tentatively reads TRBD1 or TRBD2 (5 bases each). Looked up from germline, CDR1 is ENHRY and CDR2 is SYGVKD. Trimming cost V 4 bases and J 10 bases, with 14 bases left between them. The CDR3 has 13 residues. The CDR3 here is CAISVDGGGEQFF. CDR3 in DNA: TGTGCCATCAGTGTGGACGGTGGGGGAGAGCAGTTCTTC.

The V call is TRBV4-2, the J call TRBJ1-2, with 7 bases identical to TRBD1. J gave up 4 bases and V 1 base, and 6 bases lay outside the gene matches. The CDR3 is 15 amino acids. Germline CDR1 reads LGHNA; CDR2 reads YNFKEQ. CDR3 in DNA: TGTGCCAGCAGCCAAGCCACTGACAGGGCCTATGGCTACACCTTC. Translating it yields CASSQATDRAYGYTF.

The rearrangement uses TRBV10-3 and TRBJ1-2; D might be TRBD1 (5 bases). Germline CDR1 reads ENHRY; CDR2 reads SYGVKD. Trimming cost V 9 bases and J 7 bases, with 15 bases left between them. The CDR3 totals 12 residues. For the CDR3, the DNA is TGTGCCATGCTAAGGGGCTGGGGTGGCTACACCTTC. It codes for CAMLRGWGGYTF.

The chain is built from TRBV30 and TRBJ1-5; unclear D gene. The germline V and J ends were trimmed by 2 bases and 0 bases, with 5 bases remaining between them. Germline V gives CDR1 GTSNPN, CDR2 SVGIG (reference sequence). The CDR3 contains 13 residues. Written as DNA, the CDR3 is TGTGCCTGGAGTAGAAATAGCAATCAGCCCCAGCATTTT. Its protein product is CAWSRNSNQPQHF.

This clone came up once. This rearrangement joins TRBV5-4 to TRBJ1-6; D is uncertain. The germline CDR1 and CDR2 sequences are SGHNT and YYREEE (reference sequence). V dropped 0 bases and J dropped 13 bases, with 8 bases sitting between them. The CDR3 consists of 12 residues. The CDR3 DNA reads TGTGCCAGCAGCTTGGCGGTGGGGCCCCTCCACTTT. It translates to CASSLAVGPLHF.

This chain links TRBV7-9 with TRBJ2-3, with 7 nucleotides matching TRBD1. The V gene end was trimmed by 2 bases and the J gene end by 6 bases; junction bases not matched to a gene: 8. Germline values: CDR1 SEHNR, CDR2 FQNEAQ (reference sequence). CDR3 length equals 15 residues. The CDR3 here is CASSLRATGLDTQYF. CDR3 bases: TGTGCCAGCAGCTTAAGGGCGACAGGGCTCGATACGCAGTATTTT.

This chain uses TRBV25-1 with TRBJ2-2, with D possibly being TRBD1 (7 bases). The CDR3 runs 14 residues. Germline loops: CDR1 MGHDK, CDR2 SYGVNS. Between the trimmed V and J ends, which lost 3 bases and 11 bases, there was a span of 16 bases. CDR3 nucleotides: TGTGCCAGCAGTGATACCAGGCAGGGGGGTGAGCTGTTTTTT. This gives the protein CASSDTRQGGELFF.

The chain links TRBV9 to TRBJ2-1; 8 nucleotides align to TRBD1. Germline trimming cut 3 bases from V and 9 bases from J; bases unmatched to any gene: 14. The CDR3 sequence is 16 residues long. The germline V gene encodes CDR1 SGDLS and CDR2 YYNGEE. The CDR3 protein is CASSGKGQDVGGEQFF. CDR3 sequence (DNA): TGTGCCAGCAGCGGCAAGGGACAGGACGTTGGGGGTGAGCAGTTCTTC.

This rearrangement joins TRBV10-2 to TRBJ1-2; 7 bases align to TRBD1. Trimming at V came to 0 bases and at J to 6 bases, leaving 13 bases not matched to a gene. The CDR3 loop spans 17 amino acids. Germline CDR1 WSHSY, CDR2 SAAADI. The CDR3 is CASSESTTDRVYDGYTF. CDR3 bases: TGCGCCAGCAGTGAGTCAACTACCGACAGGGTGTACGATGGCTACACCTTC.

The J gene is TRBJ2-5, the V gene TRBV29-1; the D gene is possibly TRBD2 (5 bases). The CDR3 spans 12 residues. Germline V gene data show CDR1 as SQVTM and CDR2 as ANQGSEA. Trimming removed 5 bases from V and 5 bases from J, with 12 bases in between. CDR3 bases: TGCAGCGTTTTCCGGGGTGGCGAGACCCAGTACTTC. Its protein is CSVFRGGETQYF.

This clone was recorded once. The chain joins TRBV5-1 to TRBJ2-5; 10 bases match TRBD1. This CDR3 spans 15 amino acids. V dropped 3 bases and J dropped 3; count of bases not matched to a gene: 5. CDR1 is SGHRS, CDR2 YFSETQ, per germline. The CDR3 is CASSWGTGVKETQYF. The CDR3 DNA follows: TGCGCCAGCAGCTGGGGGACAGGGGTGAAAGAGACCCAGTACTTC.

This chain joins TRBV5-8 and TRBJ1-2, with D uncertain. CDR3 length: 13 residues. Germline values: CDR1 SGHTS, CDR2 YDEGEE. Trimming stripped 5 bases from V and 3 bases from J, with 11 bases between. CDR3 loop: CASRTKRYYGYTF. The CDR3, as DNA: TGTGCCAGCAGGACAAAACGGTACTATGGCTACACCTTC.

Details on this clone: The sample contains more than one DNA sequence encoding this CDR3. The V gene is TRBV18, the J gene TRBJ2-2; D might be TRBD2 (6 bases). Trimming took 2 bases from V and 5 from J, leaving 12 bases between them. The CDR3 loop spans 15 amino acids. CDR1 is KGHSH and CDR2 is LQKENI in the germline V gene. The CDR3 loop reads CASSPGAGRTGELFF. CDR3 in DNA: TGTGCCAGCTCACCAGGAGCAGGGAGGACCGGGGAGCTGTTTTTT.

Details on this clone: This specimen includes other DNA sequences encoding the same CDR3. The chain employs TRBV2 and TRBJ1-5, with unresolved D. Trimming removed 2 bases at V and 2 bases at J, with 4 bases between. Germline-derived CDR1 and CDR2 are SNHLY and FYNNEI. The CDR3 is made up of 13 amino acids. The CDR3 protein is CASSEMGNQPQHF. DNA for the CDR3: TGTGCCAGCAGTGAAATGGGCAATCAGCCCCAGCATTTT.

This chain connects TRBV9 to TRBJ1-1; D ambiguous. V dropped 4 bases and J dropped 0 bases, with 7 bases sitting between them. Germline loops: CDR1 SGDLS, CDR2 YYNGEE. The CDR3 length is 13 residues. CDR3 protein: CASSPGVNTEAFF. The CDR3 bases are TGTGCCAGCAGCCCCGGGGTGAACACTGAAGCTTTCTTT.

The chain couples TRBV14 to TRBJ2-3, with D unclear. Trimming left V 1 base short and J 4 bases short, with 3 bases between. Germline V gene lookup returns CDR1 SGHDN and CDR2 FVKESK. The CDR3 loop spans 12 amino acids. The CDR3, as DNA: TGTGCCAGCAGCCAAGTTCCAGATACGCAGTATTTT. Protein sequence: CASSQVPDTQYF.

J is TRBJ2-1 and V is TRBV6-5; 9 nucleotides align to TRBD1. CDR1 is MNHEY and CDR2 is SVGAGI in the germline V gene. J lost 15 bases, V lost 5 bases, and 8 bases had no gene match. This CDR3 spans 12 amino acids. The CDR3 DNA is TGTGCCAGCAGTCCCGGGACAGGGATAGCGTTCTTC. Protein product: CASSPGTGIAFF.

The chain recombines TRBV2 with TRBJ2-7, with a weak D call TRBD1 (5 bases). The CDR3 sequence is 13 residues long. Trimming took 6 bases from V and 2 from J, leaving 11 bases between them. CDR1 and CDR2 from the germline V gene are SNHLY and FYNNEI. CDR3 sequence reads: CASSATGTYEQYF. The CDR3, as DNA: TGTGCCAGCAGCGCCACAGGTACCTACGAGCAGTACTTC.

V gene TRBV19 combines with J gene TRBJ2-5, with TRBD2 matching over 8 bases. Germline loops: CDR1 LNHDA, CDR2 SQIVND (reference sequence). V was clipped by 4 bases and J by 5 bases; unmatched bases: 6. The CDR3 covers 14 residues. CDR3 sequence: CASSTGGPGETQYF. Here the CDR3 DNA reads TGTGCCAGTAGTACGGGGGGGCCGGGGGAGACCCAGTACTTC.

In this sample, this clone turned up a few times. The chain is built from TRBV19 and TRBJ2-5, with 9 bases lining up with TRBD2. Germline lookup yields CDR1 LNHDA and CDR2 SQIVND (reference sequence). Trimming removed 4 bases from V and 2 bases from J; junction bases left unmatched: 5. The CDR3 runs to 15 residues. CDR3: CASSTPGLAQETQYF. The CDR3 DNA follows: TGTGCCAGTAGTACACCGGGACTAGCTCAAGAGACCCAGTACTTC.

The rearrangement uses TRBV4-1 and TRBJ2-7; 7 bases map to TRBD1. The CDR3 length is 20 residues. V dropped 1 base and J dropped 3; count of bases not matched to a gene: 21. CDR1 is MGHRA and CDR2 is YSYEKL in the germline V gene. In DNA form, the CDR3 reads TGCGCCAGCAGCCAAGGACTTATTCGGGGCTTGGGGACAGTGATCTACGAGCAGTACTTC. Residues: CASSQGLIRGLGTVIYEQYF.

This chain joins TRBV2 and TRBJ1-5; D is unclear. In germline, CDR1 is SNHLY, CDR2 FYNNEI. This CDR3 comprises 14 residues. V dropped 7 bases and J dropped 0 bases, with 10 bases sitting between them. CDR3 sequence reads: CASTGSNSNQPQHF. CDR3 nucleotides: TGTGCCAGCACTGGCAGCAATAGCAATCAGCCCCAGCATTTT.

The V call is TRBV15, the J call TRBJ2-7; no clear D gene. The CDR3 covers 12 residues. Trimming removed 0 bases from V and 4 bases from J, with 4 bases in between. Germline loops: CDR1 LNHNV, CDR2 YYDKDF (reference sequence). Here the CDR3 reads CATSRDGYEQYF. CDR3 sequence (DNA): TGTGCCACCAGCAGAGATGGATACGAGCAGTACTTC.